This T cell receptor (beta chain) was observed in a study of T cell changes during pregnancy in multiple sclerosis (dated by TCRdb to about 2019). Broadly, across the study: The study examined how the T cell repertoire changed over the course of pregnancy in women with multiple sclerosis.

Comment on this clone: Its antigen is unknown. Base qualities are not recorded, but no much larger clone differs from it by a single base.

The method behind the library was the immunoSEQ multiplex PCR assay. TCRdb mirrors the immuneACCESS table, restricted to in-frame sequences. Some clones are absent from its copies; in checked studies, under half trace to an unresolved V gene, and the reason for the others is unknown. For this sample the table gives tens of thousands of clones, of which about 89% were detected only once. The biggest ten clones account for approximately 0.8% of the sample. Counted from cysteine to phenylalanine, this CDR3 has 14 amino acids. CDR3 DNA only is kept here, 42 bases in frame from base 1. Trimming removed 5 bases from V and 3 bases from J; the gene matches leave 3 bases unexplained. Via the germline V gene, CDR1 is SGHTA and CDR2 FQGTGA.

The specimen was CD4+ T cells from peripheral blood mononuclear cells, collected in the first trimester of pregnancy. This clonotype originated in a female donor with multiple sclerosis, enrolled in a pregnancy study. The V and J genes are TRBV7-3 and TRBJ2-5, with 10 middle bases fitting TRBD2. The CDR3 sequence is CASSPGLAEETQYF. In nucleotide form, the sequence is TGTGCCAGCAGCCCTGGACTAGCGGAAGAGACCCAGTACTTC.